The T cell receptor beta chain described here comes from a study of shared T cell receptors in the human thymus. CDR3 length equals 15 residues. Per germline, CDR1 MNHEY and CDR2 SVGAGI. With V trimmed by 6 bases and J by 6 bases, 6 bases remained unmatched. Clones were sequenced by immunoSEQ multiplex PCR, and TCRdb holds only the in-frame ones, with some missing. The data contain about 660,000 clones, around 87% of them seen just once; the ten biggest clones take up 0.0095% to 0.013%. This sample was shared with a second study, whose subject was human thymus T cells.

The V gene is TRBV6-5, the J gene TRBJ2-1; 12 positions match TRBD2. The TCR sequence derives from a boy younger than two with a congenital heart defect. The material sequenced was thymocytes. CDR3: CASRAGLAGINEQFF. In nucleotides, the CDR3 is TGTGCCAGCAGGGCGGGACTAGCGGGTATCAATGAGCAGTTCTTC.